These 17 T cell receptor beta chains were all obtained from the same sample, sequenced in a study of CD8+ T cells in alopecia areata. Following RNA extraction, reverse transcription yielded cDNA that acted as the sequencing template. Sequencing was performed with immunoSEQ multiplex PCR; in TCRdb, only in-frame clones are kept and a portion is missing. Here the sample spans approximately 31,000 clones, about 74% being singletons. The specimen was NKG2D-low CD8+ T cells sorted from blood. Source of these receptors: a human donor with alopecia areata.

The rearrangement uses TRBV6-1 and TRBJ2-1; 9 nucleotides agree with TRBD1. With 3 bases clipped from V and 5 bases from J, the junction kept 5 bases outside the gene matches. The CDR3 is 15 amino acids. CDR1 and CDR2 (germline): MNHNS, SASEGT. CDR3 amino acids: CASSDPGQGHNEQFF. The CDR3 nucleotides are TGTGCCAGCAGTGACCCGGGACAGGGCCACAATGAGCAGTTCTTC.

The rearrangement uses TRBV29-1 and TRBJ2-5, with a weak D call TRBD2 (5 bases). The CDR3 contains 13 residues. V dropped 5 bases and J dropped 0 bases, with 10 bases sitting between them. CDR1 SQVTM and CDR2 ANQGSEA come from the germline V gene. CDR3 coding DNA: TGCAGCGTTCTATCGGGGTACCAAGAGACCCAGTACTTC. Translating gives CSVLSGYQETQYF.

The gene calls are TRBV27 and TRBJ1-5; the D gene is possibly TRBD1 (5 bases). The V gene's germline CDR1 is MNHEY and CDR2 SMNVEV (reference sequence). The V end lost 6 bases, the J end lost 1 base, and 10 bases lay between the germline ends. This CDR3 region has 14 residues. CDR3 loop: CASSYRDSNQPQHF. The DNA for the CDR3 is TGTGCCAGCAGCTACCGGGACAGCAATCAGCCCCAGCATTTT.

The rearrangement uses TRBV29-1 and TRBJ2-3; D is unresolved. The CDR3 length is 12 residues. Germline values: CDR1 SQVTM, CDR2 ANQGSEA. Trimming removed 5 bases from V and 1 base from J, with 7 bases in between. CDR3 amino acids: CSVPPGTDTQYF. CDR3 nucleotides: TGCAGCGTTCCGCCCGGCACAGATACGCAGTATTTT.

This chain joins TRBV28 and TRBJ1-1, with 7 bases lining up with TRBD1. CDR3 length: 14 amino acids. Germline CDR1 is MDHEN and CDR2 is SYDVKM. V was clipped by 5 bases and J by 5 bases; unmatched bases: 8. For the CDR3, the DNA is TGTGCCAGCAGTCCTACAGGGGTGCGGACTGAAGCTTTCTTT. It encodes CASSPTGVRTEAFF.

The CDR3 reads CSATLLGEQFF. CDR3 DNA sequence: TGCAGTGCGACCCTTCTGGGTGAGCAGTTCTTC. The chain combines TRBV20-1 with TRBJ2-1; D gene uncertain. Germline CDR1 is DFQATT and CDR2 is SNEGSKA (reference sequence). The CDR3 extends over 11 amino acids. Deletions cut 6 bases from V and 9 bases from J, with 12 bases between.

The J gene is TRBJ1-5, the V gene TRBV7-9; D not resolved. V was cut by 3 bases and J by 6 bases, with 15 bases left in between. The CDR3 is 15 amino acids. The V gene's germline CDR1 is SEHNR and CDR2 FQNEAQ (reference sequence). The CDR3 bases are TGTGCCAGCAGCTTTGGGCCAGCCGAGGCTCAGCCCCAGCATTTT. Translating it yields CASSFGPAEAQPQHF.

The chain recombines TRBV30 with TRBJ2-3; 7 bases are a match to TRBD2. The germline gives CDR1 GTSNPN, CDR2 SVGIG (reference sequence). The CDR3 has 13 residues. Here the CDR3 DNA reads TGTATACAGCGGGATCCACGGACAGATACGCAGTATTTT. Its translation: CIQRDPRTDTQYF.

The chain joins TRBV30 to TRBJ2-7, with D possibly called TRBD1 or TRBD2 (5 bases each). Deletions cut 3 bases from V and 3 bases from J, with 15 bases between. The CDR3 length is 14 residues. Germline V gives CDR1 GTSNPN, CDR2 SVGIG (reference sequence). This chain's CDR3 is CAWRADGGGYEQYF. CDR3 DNA: TGTGCCTGGAGGGCGGATGGGGGTGGCTACGAGCAGTACTTC.

In its sample, this clone was seen a few times. This chain uses TRBV7-9 with TRBJ2-7, with D perhaps TRBD2 (6 bases). Germline loops: CDR1 SEHNR, CDR2 FQNEAQ (reference sequence). The V end lost 7 bases, the J end lost 7 bases, and 26 bases lay between the germline ends. The CDR3 sequence is 16 residues long. The CDR3 nucleotides are TGTGCCAGCAATGAACCCGAACCGGGGGTCCCTACGGAGCAGTACTTC. Its translation is CASNEPEPGVPTEQYF.

The chain has TRBV19 and TRBJ1-4; D gene uncertain. The germline CDR1 and CDR2 sequences are LNHDA and SQIVND (reference sequence). V gave up 7 bases and J gave up 6 bases, with 9 bases separating them. The CDR3 totals 12 residues. The CDR3 DNA is TGTGCCAGTACCATGGGGTATGAAAAACTGTTTTTT. Its protein is CASTMGYEKLFF.

The chain couples TRBV25-1 to TRBJ2-1; 11 bases map to TRBD2. V lost 3 bases to trimming and J lost 4 bases; unmatched junction nucleotides: 5. This CDR3 contains 16 residues. The germline CDR1 and CDR2 sequences are MGHDK and SYGVNS. This CDR3 reads CASSDLAGGRYNEQFF. Written as DNA, the CDR3 is TGTGCCAGCAGTGACCTAGCGGGAGGTAGATACAATGAGCAGTTCTTC.

The CDR3 DNA follows: TGCGCCAGCAGCCAAGAGCCCCAAAGGTATGAGCAGTACTTC. Its translation is CASSQEPQRYEQYF. This chain connects TRBV4-1 to TRBJ2-7; D is ambiguous. Trimming took off 0 bases at V and 7 bases at J, with 13 bases between the two ends. Germline V gene data show CDR1 as MGHRA and CDR2 as YSYEKL. The CDR3 is 14 residues long.

The V and J genes are TRBV4-1 and TRBJ2-7; TRBD2 aligns across 10 bases. CDR3 size: 15 residues. The V gene's germline CDR1 is MGHRA and CDR2 YSYEKL. J gave up 5 bases and V 3 bases, and 7 bases lay outside the gene matches. The CDR3 here is CASSHGIAGGHEQYF. The CDR3 nucleotides read TGCGCCAGCAGCCATGGGATAGCGGGAGGTCACGAGCAGTACTTC.

In DNA, the CDR3 is TGTGCCACCCGCCTCGGTTCGACGAACACCGGGGAGCTGTTTTTT. It translates to CATRLGSTNTGELFF. The genes are TRBV15 and TRBJ2-2; D not certain. The CDR3 spans 15 residues. Per the germline V gene, CDR1 is LNHNV and CDR2 is YYDKDF (reference sequence). V was pared by 8 bases and J by 0 bases, with 13 bases between.

The rearrangement joins TRBV4-3 to TRBJ2-7; 8 bases match TRBD1. V was clipped by 3 bases and J by 0 bases; unmatched bases: 7. In germline, CDR1 is LGHNA, CDR2 YSLEER. This CDR3 spans 16 amino acids. The CDR3 region is CASSQRTGFLSYEQYF. CDR3 DNA: TGCGCCAGCAGCCAGAGGACAGGGTTTCTCTCCTACGAGCAGTACTTC.

The J gene is TRBJ2-1, the V gene TRBV6-1, with no clear D. Germline assignment: CDR1 MNHNS and CDR2 SASEGT. V dropped 4 bases and J dropped 8 bases, with 12 bases sitting between them. The CDR3 is 13 amino acids. The DNA of the CDR3 is TGTGCCAGCAGTGGGTCAGAAGGTGATGAGCAGTTCTTC. Translated, it gives CASSGSEGDEQFF.